This record covers a single TCR beta chain. Its antigen is as yet unknown. The data belong to a study of cytomegalovirus exposure and HLA in healthy donors. PCR was performed using 60 Vbeta and 13 Jbeta primers. Repertoires were generated with immunoSEQ multiplex PCR, while TCRdb's copy carries only in-frame clones and drops some. The repertoire shows tens of thousands of clones; the top ten hold 1.1%. Trimming took 1 base from V and 6 from J, leaving 6 bases between them. The CDR3 covers 12 residues. From germline, CDR1 is SEHNR and CDR2 FQNEAQ (reference sequence). Study-wide findings and caveats: An analysis done earlier found most TCR beta V segments productive about 90% or about 30% of the time. Later analysis found that TCR beta chains associated with HLA were more clonally expanded than other, equally common chains.

Sequenced: PBMCs. This chain uses TRBV7-9 with TRBJ2-5; D remains unclear. This receptor was obtained from a woman aged 25 to 39 in good health and CMV-seronegative. The CDR3 DNA reads TGTGCCAGCAGCTTAGTAGAAAAGACCCAGTACTTC. Protein product: CASSLVEKTQYF.